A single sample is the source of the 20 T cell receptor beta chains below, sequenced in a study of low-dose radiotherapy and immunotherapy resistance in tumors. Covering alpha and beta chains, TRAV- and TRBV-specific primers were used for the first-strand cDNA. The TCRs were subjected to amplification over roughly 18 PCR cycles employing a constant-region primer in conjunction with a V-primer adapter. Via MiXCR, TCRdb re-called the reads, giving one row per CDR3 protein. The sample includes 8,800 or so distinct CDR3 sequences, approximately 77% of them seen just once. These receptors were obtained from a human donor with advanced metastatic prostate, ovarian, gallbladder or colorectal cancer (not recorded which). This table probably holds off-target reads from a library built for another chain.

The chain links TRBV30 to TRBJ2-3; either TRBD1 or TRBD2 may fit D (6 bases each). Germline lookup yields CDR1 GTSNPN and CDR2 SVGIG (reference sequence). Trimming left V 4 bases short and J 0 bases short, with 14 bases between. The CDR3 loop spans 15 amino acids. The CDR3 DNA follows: TGTGCCTGGACCAAAACAGGGACTAGCACAGATACGCAGTATTTT. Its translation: CAWTKTGTSTDTQYF.

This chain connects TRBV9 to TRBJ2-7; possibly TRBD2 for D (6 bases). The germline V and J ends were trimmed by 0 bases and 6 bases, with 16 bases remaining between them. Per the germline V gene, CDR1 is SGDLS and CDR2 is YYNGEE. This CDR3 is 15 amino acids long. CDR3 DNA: TGTGCCAGCAGCGTAGTATGGACCCACGGGGGCGAGCAGTACTTC. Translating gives CASSVVWTHGGEQYF. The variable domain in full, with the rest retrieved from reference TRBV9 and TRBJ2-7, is DSGVTQTPKHLITATGQRVTLRCSPRSGDLSVYWYQQSLDQGLQFLIQYYNGEERAKGNILERFSAQQFPDLHSELNLSSLELGDSALYFCASSVVWTHGGEQYFGPGTRLTVT.

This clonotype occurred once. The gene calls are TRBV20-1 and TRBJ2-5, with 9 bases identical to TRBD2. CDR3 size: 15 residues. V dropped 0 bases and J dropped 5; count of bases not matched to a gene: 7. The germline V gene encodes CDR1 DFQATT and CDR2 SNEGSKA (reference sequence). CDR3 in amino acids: CSARELAGGRETQYF. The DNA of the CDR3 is TGCAGTGCTAGAGAACTAGCGGGCGGGAGGGAGACCCAGTACTTC.

The chain's CDR3 is CATVQGFIQYF. The CDR3 nucleotides read TGTGCCACCGTCCAGGGTTTCATTCAGTACTTC. This chain connects TRBV6-1 to TRBJ2-4; weak D call: TRBD1 (5 bases). Per the germline V gene, CDR1 is MNHNS and CDR2 is SASEGT. V lost 10 bases to trimming and J lost 9 bases, with 13 bases between them. The CDR3 spans 11 residues.

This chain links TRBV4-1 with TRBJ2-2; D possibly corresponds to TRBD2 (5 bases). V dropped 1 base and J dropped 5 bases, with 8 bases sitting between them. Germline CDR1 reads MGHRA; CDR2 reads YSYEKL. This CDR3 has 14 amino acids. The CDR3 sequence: CASSQGERTGELFF. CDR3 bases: TGCGCCAGCAGCCAAGGAGAGCGGACCGGGGAGCTGTTTTTT.

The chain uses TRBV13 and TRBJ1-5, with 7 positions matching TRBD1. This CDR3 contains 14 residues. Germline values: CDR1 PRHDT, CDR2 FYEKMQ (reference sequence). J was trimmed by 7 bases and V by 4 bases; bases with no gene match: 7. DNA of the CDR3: TGTGCCAGCAGCTCTGACAGGGCTGGGCAGCCCCAGCATTTT. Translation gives CASSSDRAGQPQHF.

CDR3 loop: CASSLRGQVTEQYF. The CDR3 DNA reads as TGTGCCAGCAGCTTGAGGGGCCAGGTAACCGAGCAGTACTTC. V and J are TRBV5-6 and TRBJ2-7; D perhaps matches TRBD1 (5 bases). The CDR3 consists of 14 residues. Germline CDR1 SGHDT, CDR2 YYEEEE. V was clipped by 1 base and J by 6 bases, with 14 bases between them. The complete variable domain, with remaining parts taken from reference TRBV5-6 and TRBJ2-7, reads DAGVTQSPTHLIKTRGQQVTLRCSPKSGHDTVSWYQQALGQGPQFIFQYYEEEERQRGNFPDRFSGHQFPNYSSELNVNALLLGDSALYLCASSLRGQVTEQYFGPGTRLTVT.

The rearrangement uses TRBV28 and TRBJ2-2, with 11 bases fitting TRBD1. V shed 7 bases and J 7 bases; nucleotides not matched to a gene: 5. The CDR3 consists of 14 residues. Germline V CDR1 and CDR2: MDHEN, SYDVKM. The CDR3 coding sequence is TGTGCCAGCACGGACAGGGGGCGTATCGGGGAGCTGTTTTTT. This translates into CASTDRGRIGELFF.

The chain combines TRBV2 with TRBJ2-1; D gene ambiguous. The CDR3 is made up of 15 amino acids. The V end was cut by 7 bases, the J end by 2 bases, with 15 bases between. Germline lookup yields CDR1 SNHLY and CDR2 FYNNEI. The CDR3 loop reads CASNILVQAYNEQFF. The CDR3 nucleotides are TGTGCCAGCAACATTCTCGTGCAGGCCTACAATGAGCAGTTCTTC.

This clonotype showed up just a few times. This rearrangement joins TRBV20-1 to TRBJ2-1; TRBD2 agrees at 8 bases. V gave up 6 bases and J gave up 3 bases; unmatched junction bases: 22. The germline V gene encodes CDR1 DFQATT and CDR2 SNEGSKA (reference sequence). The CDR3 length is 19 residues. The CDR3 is CSASLRGTSKILRYNEQFF. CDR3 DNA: TGCAGTGCCAGTCTGCGGGGGACTAGTAAAATCCTTCGCTACAATGAGCAGTTCTTC.

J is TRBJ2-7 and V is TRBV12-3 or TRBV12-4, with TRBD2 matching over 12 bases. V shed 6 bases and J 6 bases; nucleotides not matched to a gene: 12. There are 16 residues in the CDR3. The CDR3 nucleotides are TGTGCCAGCAGCCACCGACTAGCGGGAGTTTTTAGCGAGCAGTACTTC. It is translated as CASSHRLAGVFSEQYF.

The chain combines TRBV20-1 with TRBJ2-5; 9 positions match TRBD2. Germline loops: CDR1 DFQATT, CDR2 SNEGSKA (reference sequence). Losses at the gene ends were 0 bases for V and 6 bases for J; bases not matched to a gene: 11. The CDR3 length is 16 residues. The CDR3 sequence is CSARDGLAGSGQTQYF. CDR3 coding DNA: TGCAGTGCTAGAGATGGCCTAGCGGGGTCGGGGCAGACCCAGTACTTC.

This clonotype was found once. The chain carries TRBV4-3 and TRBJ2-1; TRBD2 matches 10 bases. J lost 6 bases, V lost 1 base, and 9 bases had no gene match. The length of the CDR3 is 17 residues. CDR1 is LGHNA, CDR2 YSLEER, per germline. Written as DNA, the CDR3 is TGCGCCAGCAGCCAAGCCCTAGCGGGAGATTACGGCAATGAGCAGTTCTTC. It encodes CASSQALAGDYGNEQFF.

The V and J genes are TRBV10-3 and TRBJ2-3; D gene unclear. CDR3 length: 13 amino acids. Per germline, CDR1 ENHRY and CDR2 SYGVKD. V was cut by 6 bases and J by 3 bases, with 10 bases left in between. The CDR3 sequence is CAIRDASTDTQYF. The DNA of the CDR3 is TGTGCCATCAGGGACGCGAGTACAGATACGCAGTATTTT.

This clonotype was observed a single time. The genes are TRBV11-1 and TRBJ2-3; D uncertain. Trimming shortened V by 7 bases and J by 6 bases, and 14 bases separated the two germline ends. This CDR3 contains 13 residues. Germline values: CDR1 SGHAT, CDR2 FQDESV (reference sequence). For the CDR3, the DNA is TGTGCCAGCACCCTCGAGAGACTGGATACGCAGTATTTT. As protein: CASTLERLDTQYF.

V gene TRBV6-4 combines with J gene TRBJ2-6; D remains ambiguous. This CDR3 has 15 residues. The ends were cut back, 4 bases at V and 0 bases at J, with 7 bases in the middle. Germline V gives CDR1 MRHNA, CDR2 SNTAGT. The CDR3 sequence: CASSVDGSGANVLTF. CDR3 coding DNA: TGTGCCAGCAGTGTTGACGGCTCTGGGGCCAACGTCCTGACTTTC.

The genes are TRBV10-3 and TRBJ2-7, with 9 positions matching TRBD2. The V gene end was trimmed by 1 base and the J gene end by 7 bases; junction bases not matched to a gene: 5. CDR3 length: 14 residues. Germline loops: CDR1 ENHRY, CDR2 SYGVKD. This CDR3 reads CAISELAGVNEQYF. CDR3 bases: TGTGCCATCAGTGAGTTAGCGGGAGTGAATGAGCAGTACTTC.

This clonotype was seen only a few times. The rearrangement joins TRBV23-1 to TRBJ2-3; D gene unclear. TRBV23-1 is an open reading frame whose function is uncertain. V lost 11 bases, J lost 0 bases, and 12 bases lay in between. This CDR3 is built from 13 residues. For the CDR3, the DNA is TGCGCCGGGCCGTACACTAGCACAGATACGCAGTATTTT. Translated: CAGPYTSTDTQYF.

The CDR3 region has the DNA TGTGCCAGCAGCCCGGGGACTTCGGCGGTTTTATCCTACAATGAGCAGTTCTTC. It is translated as CASSPGTSAVLSYNEQFF. The J gene is TRBJ2-1, the V gene TRBV11-2; D is possibly TRBD2 (6 bases). Trimming removed 5 bases at V and 1 base at J, with 21 bases between. Per the germline V gene, CDR1 is SGHAT and CDR2 is FQNNGV. The CDR3 runs 18 residues.

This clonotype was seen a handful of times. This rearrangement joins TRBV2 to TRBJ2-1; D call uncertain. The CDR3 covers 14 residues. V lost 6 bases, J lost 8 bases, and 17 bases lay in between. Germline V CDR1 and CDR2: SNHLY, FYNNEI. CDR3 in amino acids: CASSDPRLDYEQFF. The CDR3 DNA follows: TGTGCCAGCAGCGACCCACGCCTTGATTATGAGCAGTTCTTC.